This T cell receptor (beta chain) was sequenced for a study of CD8 T cells in ankylosing spondylitis. There are a few counts of this clonotype. The target antigen is unknown. By quantitative 5'-RACE with molecular barcodes, the TCR beta libraries were made. TCRdb re-derived calls from the 5' RACE reads in MiXCR, one entry per CDR3 protein. Among more than 600,000 distinct CDR3 sequences, about 20% were seen once, and the ten largest hold around 19%. Study-level findings and limits: Reported data indicate significant enrichment of disease-linked clones within matched ankylosing spondylitis synovial fluid. Before this, some motif variants had been reported in reactive arthritis synovial fluid and blood. Relatively rare in peripheral blood, disease-linked clones were also CD8+. Typical of ankylosing spondylitis blood, it appeared, was a TCR beta motif of fewer than 10 highly homologous variants.

This CDR3 contains 14 residues. Germline CDR1 SGHTA, CDR2 FQGNSA. Trimming stripped 5 bases from V and 5 bases from J, with 12 bases between. Sequencing used blood, either unsorted or a sorted T cell fraction (not recorded which). The receptor was isolated from a male donor with ankylosing spondylitis. This rearrangement joins TRBV7-2 to TRBJ2-2; no clear D gene. CDR3 in amino acids: CASSRATVTGELFF. In DNA form, the CDR3 reads TGTGCCAGCAGCCGCGCAACAGTTACCGGGGAGCTGTTTTTT.